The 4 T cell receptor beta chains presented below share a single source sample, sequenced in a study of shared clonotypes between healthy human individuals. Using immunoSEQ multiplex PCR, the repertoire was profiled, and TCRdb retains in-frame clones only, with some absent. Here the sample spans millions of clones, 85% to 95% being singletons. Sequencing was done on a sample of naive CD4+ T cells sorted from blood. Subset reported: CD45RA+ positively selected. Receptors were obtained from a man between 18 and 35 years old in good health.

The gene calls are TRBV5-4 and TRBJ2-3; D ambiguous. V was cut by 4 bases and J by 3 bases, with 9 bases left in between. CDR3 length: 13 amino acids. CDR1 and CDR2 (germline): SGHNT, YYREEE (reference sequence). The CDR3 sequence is CASSPPRTDTQYF. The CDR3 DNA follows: TGTGCCAGCAGCCCCCCACGGACAGATACGCAGTATTTT.

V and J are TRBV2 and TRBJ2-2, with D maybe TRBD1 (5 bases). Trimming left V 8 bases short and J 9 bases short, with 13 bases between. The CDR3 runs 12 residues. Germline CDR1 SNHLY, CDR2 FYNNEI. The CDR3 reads CASQTVSRELFF. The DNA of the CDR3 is TGTGCCAGCCAGACAGTATCCAGGGAGCTGTTTTTT.

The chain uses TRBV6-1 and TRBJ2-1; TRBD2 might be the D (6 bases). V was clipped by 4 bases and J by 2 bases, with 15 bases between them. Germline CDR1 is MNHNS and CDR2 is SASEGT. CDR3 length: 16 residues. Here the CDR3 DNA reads TGTGCCAGCAGTGTGTCAGTCGGGACTCCCTACAATGAGCAGTTCTTC. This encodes CASSVSVGTPYNEQFF.

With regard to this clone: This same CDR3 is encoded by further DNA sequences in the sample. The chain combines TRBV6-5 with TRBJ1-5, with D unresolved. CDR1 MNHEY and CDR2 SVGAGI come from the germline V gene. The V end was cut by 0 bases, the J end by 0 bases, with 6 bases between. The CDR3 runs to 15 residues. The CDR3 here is CASSYSGNSNQPQHF. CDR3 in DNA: TGTGCCAGCAGTTACTCAGGAAATAGCAATCAGCCCCAGCATTTT.